This TCR beta chain was retrieved from a study of cytomegalovirus exposure and HLA in healthy donors. Study-level points and caveats: In an earlier analysis, most TCR beta V segments were productive about 87% or about 30% of the time. For most subjects, TCR beta sequences were reported to predict HLA-A and HLA-B alleles with accuracy. Associated with cytomegalovirus, according to the listing, were 150 to 200 TCR beta chains.

In its sample, this clone was seen a few times. Its target is not known. The study ran its PCR with 60 Vbeta and 13 Jbeta primers. Using immunoSEQ multiplex PCR, the repertoire was profiled, and TCRdb retains in-frame clones only, with some absent. The table has approximately 190,000 clones, about 81% seen once. The germline gives CDR1 SGHVS, CDR2 FQNEAQ. This CDR3 contains 18 residues. Trimming took 3 bases from V and 9 from J; bases not matched to a gene: 17. This sequence originates from a woman between 18 and 29 years old in good health and CMV-seronegative. This sequence joins TRBV7-8 and TRBJ2-1; 10 bases line up with TRBD2. Sample: PBMCs. The CDR3 DNA is TGTGCCAGCAGCTTCCTTTCGACGAGCGGGAGGGCCGTAGGTGAGCAGTTCTTC. This encodes CASSFLSTSGRAVGEQFF.